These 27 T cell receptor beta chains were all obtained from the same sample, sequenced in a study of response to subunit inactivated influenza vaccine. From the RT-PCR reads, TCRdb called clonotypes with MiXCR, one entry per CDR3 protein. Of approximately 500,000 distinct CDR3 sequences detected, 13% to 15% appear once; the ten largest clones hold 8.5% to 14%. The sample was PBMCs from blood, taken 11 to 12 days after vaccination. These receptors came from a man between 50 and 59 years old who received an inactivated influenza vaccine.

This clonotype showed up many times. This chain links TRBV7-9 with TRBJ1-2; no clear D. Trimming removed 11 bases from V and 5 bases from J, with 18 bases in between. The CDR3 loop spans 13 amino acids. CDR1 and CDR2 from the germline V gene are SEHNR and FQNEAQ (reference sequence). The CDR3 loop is CAGESTQKYGYTF. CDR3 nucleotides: TGTGCCGGCGAATCTACACAAAAATATGGCTACACCTTC.

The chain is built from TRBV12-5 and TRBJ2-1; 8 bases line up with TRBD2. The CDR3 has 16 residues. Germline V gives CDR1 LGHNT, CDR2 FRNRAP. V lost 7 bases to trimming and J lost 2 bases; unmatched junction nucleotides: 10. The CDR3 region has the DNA TGTGCTAGTGCCCCGGCCGCTAGCGGGCCCTACAATGAGCAGTTCTTC. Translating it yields CASAPAASGPYNEQFF.

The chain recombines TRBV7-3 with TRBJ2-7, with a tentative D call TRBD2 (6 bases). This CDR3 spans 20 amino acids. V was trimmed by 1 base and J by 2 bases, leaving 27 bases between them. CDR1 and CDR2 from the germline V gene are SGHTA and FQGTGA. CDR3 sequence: CASSLKGVGDRGSLPYEQYF. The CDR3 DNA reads TGTGCCAGCAGCTTAAAAGGAGTAGGGGATCGGGGGAGCCTCCCCTACGAGCAGTACTTC.

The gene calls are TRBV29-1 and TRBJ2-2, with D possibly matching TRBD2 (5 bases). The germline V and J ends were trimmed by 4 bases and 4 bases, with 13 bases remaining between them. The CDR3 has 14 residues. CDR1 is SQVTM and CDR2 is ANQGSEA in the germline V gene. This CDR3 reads CSVGIASSTGELFF. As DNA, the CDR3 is TGCAGCGTTGGGATAGCGTCGAGCACCGGGGAGCTGTTTTTT.

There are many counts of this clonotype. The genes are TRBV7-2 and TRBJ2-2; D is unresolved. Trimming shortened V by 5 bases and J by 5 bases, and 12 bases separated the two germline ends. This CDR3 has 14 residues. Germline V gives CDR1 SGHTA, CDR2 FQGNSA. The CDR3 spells CASSRLLNTGELFF. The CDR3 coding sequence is TGTGCCAGCAGCCGACTCCTTAATACCGGGGAGCTGTTTTTT.

CDR3 nucleotide sequence: TGTGCCAGCAGCTCCGGAGGGGGTGGGGACTACAATGAGCAGTTCTTC. As protein: CASSSGGGGDYNEQFF. This chain connects TRBV5-4 to TRBJ2-1; D is possibly TRBD1 or TRBD2 (6 bases each). The CDR3 is 16 residues long. Trimming took 3 bases from V and 3 from J, leaving 16 bases between them. The germline CDR1 and CDR2 sequences are SGHNT and YYREEE (reference sequence).

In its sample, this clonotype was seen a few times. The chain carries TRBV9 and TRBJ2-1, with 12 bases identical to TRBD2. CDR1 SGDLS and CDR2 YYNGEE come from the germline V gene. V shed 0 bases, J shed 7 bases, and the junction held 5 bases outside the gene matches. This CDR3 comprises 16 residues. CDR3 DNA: TGTGCCAGCAGCGTAGGACTAGCGGGAGTGACTAATGAGCAGTTCTTC. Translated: CASSVGLAGVTNEQFF.

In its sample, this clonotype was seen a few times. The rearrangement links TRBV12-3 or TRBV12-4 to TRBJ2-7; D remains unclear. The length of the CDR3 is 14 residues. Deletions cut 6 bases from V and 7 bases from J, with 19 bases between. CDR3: CASRTEGSFYEQYF. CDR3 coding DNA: TGTGCCAGCAGGACTGAAGGGTCTTTCTATGAGCAGTACTTC.

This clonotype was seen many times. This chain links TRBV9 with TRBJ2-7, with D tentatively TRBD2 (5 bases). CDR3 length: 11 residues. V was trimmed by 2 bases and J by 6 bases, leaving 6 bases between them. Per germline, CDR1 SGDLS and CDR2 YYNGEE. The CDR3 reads CASSVGSEQYF. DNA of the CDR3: TGTGCCAGCAGCGTTGGGAGCGAGCAGTACTTC.

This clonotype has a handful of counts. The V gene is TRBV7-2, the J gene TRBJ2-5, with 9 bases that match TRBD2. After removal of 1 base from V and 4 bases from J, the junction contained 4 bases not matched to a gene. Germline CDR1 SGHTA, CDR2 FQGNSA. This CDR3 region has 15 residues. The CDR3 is CASSLVILAGETQYF. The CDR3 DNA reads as TGTGCCAGCAGCTTAGTGATACTAGCGGGAGAGACCCAGTACTTC.

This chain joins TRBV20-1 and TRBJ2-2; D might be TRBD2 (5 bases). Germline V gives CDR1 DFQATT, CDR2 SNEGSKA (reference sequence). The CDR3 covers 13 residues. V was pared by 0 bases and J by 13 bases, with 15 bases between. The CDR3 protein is CSARDKGIARLFF. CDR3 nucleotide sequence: TGCAGTGCTAGAGATAAAGGGATAGCGAGGCTGTTTTTT.

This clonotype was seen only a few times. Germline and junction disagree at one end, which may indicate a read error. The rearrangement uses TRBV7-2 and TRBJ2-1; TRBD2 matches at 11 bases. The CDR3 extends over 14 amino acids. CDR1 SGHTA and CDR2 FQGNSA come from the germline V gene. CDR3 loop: CASSIAGGPGEQFF. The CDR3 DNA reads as TGTGCCAGCAGCATAGCGGGGGGGCCGGGTGAGCAGTTCTTC.

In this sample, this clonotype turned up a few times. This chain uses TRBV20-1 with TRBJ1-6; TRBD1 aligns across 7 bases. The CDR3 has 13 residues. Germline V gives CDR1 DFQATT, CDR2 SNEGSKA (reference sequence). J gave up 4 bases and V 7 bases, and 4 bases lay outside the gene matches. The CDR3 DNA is TGCAGTGTAAGGGGGCAGTATAATTCACCCCTCCACTTT. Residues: CSVRGQYNSPLHF.

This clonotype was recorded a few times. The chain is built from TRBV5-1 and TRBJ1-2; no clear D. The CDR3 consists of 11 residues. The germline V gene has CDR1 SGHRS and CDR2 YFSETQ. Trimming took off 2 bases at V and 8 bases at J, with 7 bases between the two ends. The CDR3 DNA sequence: TGCGCCAGCAGCTTTCTAGGAGGCTACACCTTC. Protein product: CASSFLGGYTF.

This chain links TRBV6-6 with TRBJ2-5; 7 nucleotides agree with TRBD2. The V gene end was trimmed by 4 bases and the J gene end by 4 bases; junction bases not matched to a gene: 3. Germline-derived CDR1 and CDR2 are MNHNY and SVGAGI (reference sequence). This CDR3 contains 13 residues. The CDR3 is CASSWEGRETQYF. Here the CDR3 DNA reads TGTGCCAGCAGTTGGGAGGGACGAGAGACCCAGTACTTC.

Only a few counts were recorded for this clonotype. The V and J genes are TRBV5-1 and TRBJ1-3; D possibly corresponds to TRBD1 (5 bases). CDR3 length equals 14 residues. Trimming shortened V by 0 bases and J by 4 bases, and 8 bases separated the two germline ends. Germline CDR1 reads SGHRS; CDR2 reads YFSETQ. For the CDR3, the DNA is TGCGCCAGCAGCTTGGGGGGGGACGGAAACACCATATATTTT. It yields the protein CASSLGGDGNTIYF.

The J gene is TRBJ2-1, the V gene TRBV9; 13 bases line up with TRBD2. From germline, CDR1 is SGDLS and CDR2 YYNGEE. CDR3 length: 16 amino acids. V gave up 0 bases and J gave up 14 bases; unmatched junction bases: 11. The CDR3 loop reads CASSVATSGGGPWEFF. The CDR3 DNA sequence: TGTGCCAGCAGCGTAGCAACTAGCGGGGGGGGTCCGTGGGAGTTCTTC.

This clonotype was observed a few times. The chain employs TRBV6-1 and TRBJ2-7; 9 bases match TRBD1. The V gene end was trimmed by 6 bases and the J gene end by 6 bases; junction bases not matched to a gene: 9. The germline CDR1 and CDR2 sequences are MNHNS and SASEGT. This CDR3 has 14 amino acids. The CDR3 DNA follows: TGTGCCAGCAGGCCGAGGACAGGGGCAAGCGAGCAGTACTTC. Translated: CASRPRTGASEQYF.

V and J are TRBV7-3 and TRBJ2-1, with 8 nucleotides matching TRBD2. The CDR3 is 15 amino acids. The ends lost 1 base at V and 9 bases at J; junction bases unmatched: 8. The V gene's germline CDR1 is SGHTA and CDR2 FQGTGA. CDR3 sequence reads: CASSLIQGSGIEQFF. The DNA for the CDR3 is TGTGCCAGCAGCTTAATCCAAGGTAGCGGGATTGAGCAGTTCTTC.

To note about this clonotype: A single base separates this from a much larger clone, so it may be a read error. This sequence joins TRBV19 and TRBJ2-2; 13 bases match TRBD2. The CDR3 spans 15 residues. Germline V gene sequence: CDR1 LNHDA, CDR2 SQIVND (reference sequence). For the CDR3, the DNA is TGTGCCAGTAGTAGGACTAGCGGGAGAACCGGGGAGCTGATTTTT. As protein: CASSRTSGRTGELIF.

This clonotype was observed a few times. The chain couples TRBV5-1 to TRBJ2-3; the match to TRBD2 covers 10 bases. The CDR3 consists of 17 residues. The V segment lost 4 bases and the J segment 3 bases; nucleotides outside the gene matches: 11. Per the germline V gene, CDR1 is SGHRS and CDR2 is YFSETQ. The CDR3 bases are TGCGCCAGCAGCCCCGGATCGGGGACTAGCGAGACAGATACGCAGTATTTT. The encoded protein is CASSPGSGTSETDTQYF.

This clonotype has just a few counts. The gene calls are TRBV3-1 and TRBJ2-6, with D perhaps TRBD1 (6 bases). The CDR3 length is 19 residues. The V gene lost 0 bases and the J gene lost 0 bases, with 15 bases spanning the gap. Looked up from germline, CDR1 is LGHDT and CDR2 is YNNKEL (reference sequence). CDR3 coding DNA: TGTGCCAGCAGCCAAGATAGGGGCAGGGGATTCTCTGGGGCCAACGTCCTGACTTTC. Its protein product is CASSQDRGRGFSGANVLTF.

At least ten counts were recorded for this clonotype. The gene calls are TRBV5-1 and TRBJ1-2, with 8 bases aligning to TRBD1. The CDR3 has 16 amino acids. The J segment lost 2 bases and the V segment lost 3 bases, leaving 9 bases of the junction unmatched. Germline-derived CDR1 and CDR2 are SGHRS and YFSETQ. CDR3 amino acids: CASSSVDRGKNYGYTF. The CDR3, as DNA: TGCGCCAGCAGCTCTGTCGACAGGGGAAAGAACTATGGCTACACCTTC.

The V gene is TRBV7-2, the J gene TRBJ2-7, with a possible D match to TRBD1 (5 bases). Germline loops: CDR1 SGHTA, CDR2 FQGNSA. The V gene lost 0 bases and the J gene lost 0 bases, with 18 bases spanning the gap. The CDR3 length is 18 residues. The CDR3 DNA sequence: TGTGCCAGCAGCTTAGCGCTTGTAGGGCAGGGAAGCTCCTACGAGCAGTACTTC. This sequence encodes CASSLALVGQGSSYEQYF.

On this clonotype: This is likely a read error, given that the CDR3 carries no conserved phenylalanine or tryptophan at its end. CDR3: CASSPGLAEERAQYL. The DNA for the CDR3 is TGTGCCAGCAGTCCCGGACTAGCGGAGGAGAGGGCCCAGTACCTC. The chain combines TRBV12-3 or TRBV12-4 with TRBJ2-5; the match to TRBD2 covers 10 bases. Trimming took 5 bases from V and 9 from J; bases not matched to a gene: 12. CDR3 length: 15 residues.

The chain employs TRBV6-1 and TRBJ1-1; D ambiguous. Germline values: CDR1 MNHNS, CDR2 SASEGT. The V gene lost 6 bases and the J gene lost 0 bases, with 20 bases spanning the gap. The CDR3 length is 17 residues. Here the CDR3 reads CASRPESLARLNTEAFF. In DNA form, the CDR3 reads TGTGCCAGCAGACCCGAGAGCCTAGCCCGTTTGAACACTGAAGCTTTCTTT.

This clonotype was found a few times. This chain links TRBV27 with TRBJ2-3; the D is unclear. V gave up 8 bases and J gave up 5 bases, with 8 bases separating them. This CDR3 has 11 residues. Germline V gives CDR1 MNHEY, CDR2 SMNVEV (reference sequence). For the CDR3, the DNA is TGTGCCAGCTGGAAAGGAGATACGCAGTATTTT. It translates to CASWKGDTQYF.